This T cell receptor (beta chain) comes out of a study of Ad26.COV2.S vaccination and SARS-CoV-2 variants. The length of the CDR3 is 14 residues. The V gene's germline CDR1 is GTSNPN and CDR2 SVGIG (reference sequence). The V gene lost 2 bases and the J gene lost 4 bases, with 14 bases spanning the gap. Sequenced by immunoSEQ multiplex PCR; TCRdb stores in-frame clones only, minus some. The sample lists approximately 300,000 clones; roughly 86% were seen once. Noted treatment: about 20 received Ad26.COV2.S at low or high dose, single or two shots; roughly five received placebo; per-sample allocation not given. The samples were gathered on day 63 after the first injection of vaccine or placebo.

The rearrangement links TRBV30 to TRBJ1-1, with D hard to call. The sequence came from a person between 18 and 60 years old who received the Ad26.COV2.S COVID-19 vaccine or a placebo. Specimen: peripheral blood, collected in a trial of Ad26.COV2.S vaccine versus placebo. The CDR3 coding sequence is TGTGCCTGGAGTTTCTTCTCGGGGTTCACTGAAGCTTTCTTT. Its translation is CAWSFFSGFTEAFF.